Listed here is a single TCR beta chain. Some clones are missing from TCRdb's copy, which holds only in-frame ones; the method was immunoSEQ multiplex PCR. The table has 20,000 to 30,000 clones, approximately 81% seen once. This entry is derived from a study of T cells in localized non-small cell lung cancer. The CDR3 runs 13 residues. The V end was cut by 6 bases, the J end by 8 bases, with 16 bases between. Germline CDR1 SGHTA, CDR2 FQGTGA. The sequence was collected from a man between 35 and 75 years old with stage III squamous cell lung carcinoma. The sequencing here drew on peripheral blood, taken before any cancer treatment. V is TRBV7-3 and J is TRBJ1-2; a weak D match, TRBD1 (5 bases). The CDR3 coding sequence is TGTGCCAGCAGGATCTCCGGGACGGAAGGCTACACCTTC. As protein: CASRISGTEGYTF.